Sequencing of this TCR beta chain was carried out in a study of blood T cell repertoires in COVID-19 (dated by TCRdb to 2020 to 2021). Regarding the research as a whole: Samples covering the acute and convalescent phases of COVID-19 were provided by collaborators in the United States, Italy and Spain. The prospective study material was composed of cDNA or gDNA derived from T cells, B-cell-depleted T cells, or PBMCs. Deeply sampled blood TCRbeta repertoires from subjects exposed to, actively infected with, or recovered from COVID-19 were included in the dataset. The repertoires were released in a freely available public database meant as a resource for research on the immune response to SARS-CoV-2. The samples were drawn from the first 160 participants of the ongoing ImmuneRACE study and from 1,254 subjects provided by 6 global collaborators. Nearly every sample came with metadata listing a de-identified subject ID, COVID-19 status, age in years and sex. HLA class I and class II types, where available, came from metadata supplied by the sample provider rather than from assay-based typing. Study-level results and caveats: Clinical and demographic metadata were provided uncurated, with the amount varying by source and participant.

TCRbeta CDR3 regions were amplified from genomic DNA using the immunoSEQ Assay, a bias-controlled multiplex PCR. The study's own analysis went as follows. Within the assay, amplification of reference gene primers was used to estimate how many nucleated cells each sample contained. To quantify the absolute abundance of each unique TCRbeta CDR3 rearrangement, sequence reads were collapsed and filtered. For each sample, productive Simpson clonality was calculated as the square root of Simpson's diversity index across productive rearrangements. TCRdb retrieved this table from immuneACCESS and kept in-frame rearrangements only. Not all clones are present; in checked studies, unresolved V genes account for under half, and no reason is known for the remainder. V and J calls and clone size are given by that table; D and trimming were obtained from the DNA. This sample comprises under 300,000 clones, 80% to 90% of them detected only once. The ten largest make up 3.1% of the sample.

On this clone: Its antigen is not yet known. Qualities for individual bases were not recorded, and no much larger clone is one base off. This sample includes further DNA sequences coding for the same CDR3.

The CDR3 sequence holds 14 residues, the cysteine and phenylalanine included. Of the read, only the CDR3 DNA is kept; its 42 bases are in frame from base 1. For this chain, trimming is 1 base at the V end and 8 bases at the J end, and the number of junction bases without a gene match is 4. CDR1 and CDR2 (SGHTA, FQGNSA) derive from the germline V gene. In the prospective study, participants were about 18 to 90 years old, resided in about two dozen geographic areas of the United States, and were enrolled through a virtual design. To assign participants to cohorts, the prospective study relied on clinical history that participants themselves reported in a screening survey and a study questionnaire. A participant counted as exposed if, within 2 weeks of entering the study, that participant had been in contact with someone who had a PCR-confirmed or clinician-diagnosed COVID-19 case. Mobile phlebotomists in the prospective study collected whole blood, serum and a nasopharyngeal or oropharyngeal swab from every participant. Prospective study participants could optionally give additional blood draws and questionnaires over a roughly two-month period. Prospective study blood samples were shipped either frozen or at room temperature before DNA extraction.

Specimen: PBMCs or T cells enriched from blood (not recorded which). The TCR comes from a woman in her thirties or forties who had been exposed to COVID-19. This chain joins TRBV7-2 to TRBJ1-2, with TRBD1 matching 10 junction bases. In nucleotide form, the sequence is TGTGCCAGCAGCTTAGGACAGGGGGCGTACGGCTACACCTTC. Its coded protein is CASSLGQGAYGYTF. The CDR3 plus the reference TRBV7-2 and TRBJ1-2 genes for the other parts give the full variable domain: GAGVSQSPSNKVTEKGKDVELRCDPISGHTALYWYRQSLGQGLEFLIYFQGNSAPDKSGLPSDRFSAERTGGSVSTLTIQRTQQEDSAVYLCASSLGQGAYGYTFGSGTRLTVV.